This T cell receptor beta chain was identified in a study of long-term antiretroviral therapy in people with HIV. Study-wide context: There is a gap of about a decade between the earliest samples and the later 2015 immediate-ART recommendation. Study-wide results and caveats: Pre-ART expanded clones dominated the repertoire at every time point.

Germline V gene lookup returns CDR1 SGHRS and CDR2 YFSETQ. V lost 4 bases, J lost 1 base, and 12 bases lay in between. CDR3 length: 14 residues. As regards this clone: Its antigen is unidentified.

With survey level as its setting, the immunoSEQ assay was v3.0. Clones were read by immunoSEQ multiplex PCR, and TCRdb kept only the in-frame ones, dropping some. Of around 29,000 clones listed, approximately 95% are singletons. This clonotype originated in a middle-aged man with HIV. The sample consisted of unsorted PBMCs, taken 5.3 years after starting antiretroviral therapy. The chain links TRBV5-1 to TRBJ2-7; the D call may be TRBD1 or TRBD2 (6 bases each). The CDR3, as DNA: TGCGCCAGCAGCCCTGGAGGGACATCCTACGAGCAGTACTTC. This codes for CASSPGGTSYEQYF.